Listed here are 25 T cell receptor beta chains from one sample, sequenced in a study of shared clonotypes between healthy human individuals. Assay used: immunoSEQ multiplex PCR; TCRdb lists only in-frame clones, some missing. There are 400,000 to 500,000 clones in the sample; 65% to 80% occur only once, and 9.5% to 15% lies in the top ten. The sequenced sample consisted of PBMCs. The receptors were gathered from a woman between 35 and 50 years old in good health. Some clones in this sample may be carry-over from other donors' samples.

The V and J genes are TRBV30 and TRBJ1-1; D perhaps matches TRBD1 (6 bases). The germline V and J ends were trimmed by 2 bases and 4 bases, with 14 bases remaining between them. The CDR3 has 14 amino acids. The germline V gene has CDR1 GTSNPN and CDR2 SVGIG (reference sequence). The CDR3 nucleotides are TGTGCCTGGAGTAGTTCAGGGGTGAGCACTGAAGCTTTCTTT. Protein product: CAWSSSGVSTEAFF. The entire variable domain, with the rest obtained from reference TRBV30 and TRBJ1-1, is as follows: SQTIHQWPATLVQPVGSPLSLECTVEGTSNPNLYWYRQAAGRGLQLLFYSVGIGQISSEVPQNLSASRPQDRQFILSSKKLLLSDSGFYLCAWSSSGVSTEAFFGQGTRLTVV.

The chain recombines TRBV5-8 with TRBJ2-7; TRBD2 agrees at 8 bases. V shed 4 bases and J 2 bases; nucleotides not matched to a gene: 8. Germline CDR1 and CDR2: SGHTS and YDEGEE. CDR3 length equals 15 residues. The CDR3 DNA reads as TGTGCCAGCAGCCCCGAGCGGGAGAGGACCTACGAGCAGTACTTC. Its translation is CASSPERERTYEQYF.

In regard to this clone: One end of the junction does not line up with germline, which may come from a read error. Distinct nucleotide sequences in the sample also encode this CDR3. In nucleotides, the CDR3 is TGCGCCAGCAGTGAATCCCGGGCAGATCAGCCACAGCATTTT. Amino acid sequence: CASSESRADQPQHF. The chain couples TRBV10-2 to TRBJ1-5; D unclear. Per germline, CDR1 WSHSY and CDR2 SAAADI. The CDR3 is 14 amino acids.

In the case of this clone: Given a much more abundant clone one base away, this may be a read error. V gene TRBV30 combines with J gene TRBJ1-3, with TRBD1 matching over 8 bases. The CDR3 length is 17 residues. The junction had 14 bases not matched to a gene; V was cut back by 4 bases and J by 3 bases. CDR1 is GTSNPN, CDR2 SVGIG, per germline (reference sequence). This chain's CDR3 is CAWKEQGDYRHGNTIYF. The CDR3 bases are TGTGCCTGGAAAGAACAGGGGGACTATCGACATGGAAACACCATATATTTT.

V usage is TRBV7-2 and J usage is TRBJ2-2; D is undetermined. The V and J ends lost 3 bases and 6 bases respectively, with 8 bases between them. The length of the CDR3 is 13 residues. Germline assignment: CDR1 SGHTA and CDR2 FQGNSA. The CDR3: CASSFGEAGELFF. The CDR3 nucleotides read TGTGCCAGCAGCTTTGGAGAAGCCGGGGAGCTGTTTTTT.

The CDR3 spells CASSPPGQIPQALDYGYTF. CDR3 sequence (DNA): TGTGCCAGCAGTCCCCCCGGACAGATCCCCCAAGCATTAGATTATGGCTACACCTTC. The chain carries TRBV28 and TRBJ1-2, with D perhaps matching TRBD1 (6 bases). Germline V gene sequence: CDR1 MDHEN, CDR2 SYDVKM. This CDR3 contains 19 residues. Deletions cut 5 bases from V and 5 bases from J, with 30 bases between.

The CDR3 loop reads CASSPGQGEPEAFF. DNA of the CDR3: TGTGCCAGCTCACCGGGACAGGGAGAACCTGAAGCTTTCTTT. The chain joins TRBV18 to TRBJ1-1; TRBD1 matches 9 bases. Unmatched junction bases numbered 5, after V lost 3 bases and J lost 6 bases. The CDR3 sequence is 14 residues long. Per the germline V gene, CDR1 is KGHSH and CDR2 is LQKENI.

This clone has a single count. The chain has TRBV11-2 and TRBJ2-7; D gene ambiguous. Trimming shortened V by 0 bases and J by 5 bases, and 8 bases separated the two germline ends. The germline V gene encodes CDR1 SGHAT and CDR2 FQNNGV. This CDR3 is built from 13 residues. The CDR3 nucleotides read TGTGCCAGCAGCTTAGACCGATTCCACGAGCAGTACTTC. Its protein product is CASSLDRFHEQYF.

In the case of this clone: This CDR3 is also generated by other DNA sequences in the sample. This chain joins TRBV5-6 and TRBJ1-2, with 9 positions matching TRBD1. Germline-derived CDR1 and CDR2 are SGHDT and YYEEEE. The CDR3 runs 14 residues. The V and J ends lost 4 bases and 2 bases, in that order; junction bases with no gene match: 3. CDR3 nucleotides: TGTGCCAGCAGCCTGGGACAGGGCAACTATGGCTACACCTTC. This codes for CASSLGQGNYGYTF.

The chain couples TRBV28 to TRBJ1-4; tentative D call: TRBD1 (6 bases). The CDR3 spans 14 residues. CDR1 is MDHEN, CDR2 SYDVKM, per germline. Between the trimmed V and J ends, which lost 2 bases and 7 bases, there was a span of 11 bases. The CDR3 region has the DNA TGTGCCAGCAGTTTACCAGGGGTATCTGAAAAACTGTTTTTT. Protein product: CASSLPGVSEKLFF.

The CDR3: CASSPSWGGVATNEKLFF. The CDR3 DNA follows: TGTGCCAGCAGCCCCTCATGGGGAGGAGTCGCAACTAATGAAAAACTGTTTTTT. The chain uses TRBV7-8 and TRBJ1-4; D is undetermined. V lost 5 bases, J lost 0 bases, and 19 bases lay in between. Looked up from germline, CDR1 is SGHVS and CDR2 is FQNEAQ. The CDR3 covers 18 residues.

The chain links TRBV29-1 to TRBJ2-5, with D possibly TRBD2 on 6 matching bases. Judging by the DNA end, TRBJ2-7 fits better; the J call may be wrong. The CDR3 has 14 amino acids. Germline CDR1 and CDR2: SQVTM and ANQGSEA. The CDR3 protein is CSVEGLSGVYEQYF. For the CDR3, the DNA is TGCAGCGTCGAGGGACTCTCCGGAGTCTACGAGCAGTACTTC.

The CDR3 nucleotides are TGTGCCAGCAGCAATGGGGGGACAGGCATAGGGAAGCTGGAAGACAATGAGCAGTTCTTC. Translated, it gives CASSNGGTGIGKLEDNEQFF. J is TRBJ2-1 and V is TRBV21-1; the DNA was not used to check the table's D call, TRBD1. TRBV21-1 is tagged as a pseudogene. This CDR3 is 20 amino acids long.

V usage is TRBV7-3 and J usage is TRBJ2-3; a possible D gene is TRBD2 (5 bases). There are 14 residues in the CDR3. The ends were cut back, 0 bases at V and 4 bases at J, with 8 bases in the middle. Germline V gene lookup returns CDR1 SGHTA and CDR2 FQGTGA. The CDR3 sequence is CASSLTSASDTQYF. CDR3 sequence (DNA): TGTGCCAGCAGCTTAACTAGCGCCTCAGATACGCAGTATTTT.

The count of this clone is one. The chain carries TRBV28 and TRBJ2-2, with D maybe TRBD2 (7 bases). CDR1 and CDR2 from the germline V gene are MDHEN and SYDVKM. V lost 4 bases, J lost 5 bases, and 11 bases lay in between. This CDR3 comprises 14 residues. CDR3 in amino acids: CASSSRGGTGELFF. For the CDR3, the DNA is TGTGCCAGCAGTTCCAGGGGAGGGACCGGGGAGCTGTTTTTT. The complete variable domain, with remaining parts taken from reference TRBV28 and TRBJ2-2, reads DVKVTQSSRYLVKRTGEKVFLECVQDMDHENMFWYRQDPGLGLRLIYFSYDVKMKEKGDIPEGYSVSREKKERFSLILESASTNQTSMYLCASSSRGGTGELFFGEGSRLTVL.

Comment on this clone: This specimen includes other DNA sequences encoding the same CDR3. The J gene is TRBJ1-1, the V gene TRBV19; D is possibly TRBD1 (5 bases). Trimming cost V 4 bases and J 2 bases, with 8 bases left between them. Germline loops: CDR1 LNHDA, CDR2 SQIVND (reference sequence). The CDR3 sequence is 13 residues long. The CDR3, as DNA: TGTGCCAGTAGTACCGACAGAAACACTGAAGCTTTCTTT. Encoded protein: CASSTDRNTEAFF.

The V gene is TRBV9, the J gene TRBJ2-1; D unclear. Trimming cost V 5 bases and J 0 bases, with 12 bases left between them. The CDR3 runs to 15 residues. Germline loops: CDR1 SGDLS, CDR2 YYNGEE. CDR3 DNA sequence: TGTGCCAGCAGTCCTGGCCAGAGCTCCTACAATGAGCAGTTCTTC. Translation gives CASSPGQSSYNEQFF. Supplemented by reference TRBV9 and TRBJ2-1, the full variable domain reads DSGVTQTPKHLITATGQRVTLRCSPRSGDLSVYWYQQSLDQGLQFLIQYYNGEERAKGNILERFSAQQFPDLHSELNLSSLELGDSALYFCASSPGQSSYNEQFFGPGTRLTVL.

The chain links TRBV7-8 to TRBJ1-5, with D perhaps matching TRBD1 (5 bases). The CDR3 spans 16 residues. In germline, CDR1 is SGHVS, CDR2 FQNEAQ. The germline V and J ends were trimmed by 1 base and 7 bases, with 17 bases remaining between them. The CDR3 region is CASSLGWQGSGQPQHF. CDR3 DNA sequence: TGTGCCAGCAGCTTAGGCTGGCAGGGTTCGGGACAGCCCCAGCATTTT.

The chain carries TRBV29-1 and TRBJ2-1; D is possibly TRBD1 or TRBD2 (6 bases each). Germline V gene lookup returns CDR1 SQVTM and CDR2 ANQGSEA. This CDR3 has 14 amino acids. Trimming removed 6 bases at V and 6 bases at J, with 18 bases between. The CDR3 DNA sequence: TGCAGCGTGACCTCGCGTGGGGGGCGCAATGAGCAGTTCTTC. Translating it yields CSVTSRGGRNEQFF.

The genes are TRBV11-2 and TRBJ2-7, with 8 bases that match TRBD1. CDR1 SGHAT and CDR2 FQNNGV come from the germline V gene. CDR3 length: 16 residues. V dropped 7 bases and J dropped 1; count of bases not matched to a gene: 12. The CDR3 sequence is CASTPDRGKTSYEQYF. DNA of the CDR3: TGTGCCAGCACCCCTGACAGGGGAAAAACATCCTACGAGCAGTACTTC.

The chain employs TRBV27 and TRBJ2-7, with D tentatively TRBD1 (6 bases). CDR3 size: 15 residues. Germline values: CDR1 MNHEY, CDR2 SMNVEV (reference sequence). V was trimmed by 2 bases and J by 0 bases, leaving 11 bases between them. CDR3 nucleotides: TGTGCCAGCAGTTTAGTTGTACAGGGCTCCTACGAGCAGTACTTC. It yields the protein CASSLVVQGSYEQYF.

The chain combines TRBV30 with TRBJ1-1; tentatively, D is TRBD1 (6 bases). V lost 3 bases to trimming and J lost 5 bases, with 10 bases between them. The CDR3 contains 12 residues. The germline CDR1 and CDR2 sequences are GTSNPN and SVGIG (reference sequence). CDR3 region: CAWRTGPTEAFF. The CDR3 bases are TGTGCCTGGAGAACAGGGCCGACTGAAGCTTTCTTT.

The chain has TRBV7-2 and TRBJ2-7, with TRBD2 matching over 8 bases. There are 15 residues in the CDR3. J gave up 3 bases and V 3 bases, and 7 bases lay outside the gene matches. The germline gives CDR1 SGHTA, CDR2 FQGNSA. The DNA of the CDR3 is TGTGCCAGCAGCTTGGTGGGACTAGAGAACTACGAGCAGTACTTC. Translating it yields CASSLVGLENYEQYF. Full variable domain (missing parts from reference TRBV7-2 and TRBJ2-7): GAGVSQSPSNKVTEKGKDVELRCDPISGHTALYWYRQSLGQGLEFLIYFQGNSAPDKSGLPSDRFSAERTGGSVSTLTIQRTQQEDSAVYLCASSLVGLENYEQYFGPGTRLTVT.

The chain uses TRBV7-8 and TRBJ1-2, with 7 bases matching TRBD1. CDR1 is SGHVS and CDR2 is FQNEAQ in the germline V gene. Trimming at V came to 5 bases and at J to 3 bases, leaving 3 bases not matched to a gene. CDR3 length: 13 residues. This CDR3 reads CASSIDRDYGYTF. The DNA for the CDR3 is TGTGCCAGCAGCATCGACAGGGACTATGGCTACACCTTC.

CDR3 DNA sequence: TGTGCCAGCAGTCTAAGGCGGGAGACTGAAGCTTTCTTT. This gives the protein CASSLRRETEAFF. The V gene is TRBV27, the J gene TRBJ1-1, with D uncertain. Germline CDR1 is MNHEY and CDR2 is SMNVEV (reference sequence). The V end lost 5 bases, the J end lost 5 bases, and 12 bases lay between the germline ends. The CDR3 consists of 13 residues.